Sequencing of this T cell receptor (beta chain) was carried out in a study of cytomegalovirus exposure and HLA in healthy donors. Comment on this clone: The antigen remains undetermined.

Assay used: immunoSEQ multiplex PCR; TCRdb lists only in-frame clones, some missing. The repertoire holds about 120,000 clones, with approximately 92% as singletons. This CDR3 is 14 amino acids long. With 5 bases removed from V and 12 bases from J, the gap between germline ends came to 17 bases. Germline CDR1 is SGHTA and CDR2 is FQGNSA. General observations from the study: Overall, 164 TCR beta chains were annotated as cytomegalovirus-associated.

Separation from the roughly 600-subject first cohort characterized the roughly 120-subject validation cohort, to which the donors belonged. The V gene is TRBV7-2, the J gene TRBJ1-6; D is unclear. The clonotype was recovered from a woman aged 18 to 35 in good health and CMV-seronegative. Sequencing was performed on PBMCs. The CDR3 DNA sequence: TGTGCCAGCAGCCGAGCGGAGGGCTTGGTACCCCTCCACTTT. It codes for CASSRAEGLVPLHF.